This T cell receptor (beta chain) was recorded in a study of EBV T-cell therapy then PD-1 blockade in nasopharyngeal carcinoma (dated by TCRdb to the early 2020s). Genomic DNA was extracted from sorted cells using the Qiagen DNeasy Kit. TCR beta chain deep sequencing was performed on the immunoSEQ platform. The study's processing was this. Repertoire data analysis was performed with the immunoSEQ Analyzer software. The source is immuneACCESS, and TCRdb retained only in-frame sequences with V and J called. Part of the clones is not carried over; for the studies checked, unresolved V genes explain less than half of this, and the remainder is unexplained. V, J and clone size derive from that table, while D and trimming were established from the DNA sequence. The sample yields about 17,000 clones; roughly 84% were counted once. The ten top clones hold roughly 29% of the sample. CDR1 SGHTA and CDR2 FQGNSA were looked up in the germline V gene. The CDR3 spans 16 residues, from the cysteine through the phenylalanine. The sequence is cut down to CDR3 DNA, 48 bases in frame from base 1. V is clipped by 2 bases and J by 3 bases, and the sequence between their germline boundaries is 16 bases long.

What the treatment or condition label conveys for this sample: AdE1-LMPpoly-expanded autologous EBV-specific T-cell therapy followed by anti-PD-1 nivolumab. In regard to this clone: No antigen is known for it. Base qualities were left out, and no much larger clone turns up one base away.

The sequence was obtained from a man in his forties or fifties with nasopharyngeal carcinoma. This specimen consisted of CD8+ T cells from blood, obtained at day 0 from a patient whose treatment included autologous EBV-specific T cells and nivolumab. The chain links TRBV7-2 with TRBJ2-5, and the D gene may be TRBD1, 5 bases matching. The bases are TGTGCCAGCAGCTTACGGTCTGCCAGGGTGGAAGAGACCCAGTACTTC. Its protein product is CASSLRSARVEETQYF.